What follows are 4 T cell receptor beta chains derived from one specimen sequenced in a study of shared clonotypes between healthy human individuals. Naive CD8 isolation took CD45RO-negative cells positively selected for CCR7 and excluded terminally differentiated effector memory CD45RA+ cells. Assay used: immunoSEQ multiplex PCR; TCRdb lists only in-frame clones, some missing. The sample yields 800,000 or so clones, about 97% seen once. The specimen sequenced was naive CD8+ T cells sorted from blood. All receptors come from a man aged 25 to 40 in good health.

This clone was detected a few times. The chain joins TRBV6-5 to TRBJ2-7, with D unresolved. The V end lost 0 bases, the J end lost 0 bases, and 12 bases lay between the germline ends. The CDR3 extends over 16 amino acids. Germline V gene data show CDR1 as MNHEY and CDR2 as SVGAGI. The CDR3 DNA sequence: TGTGCCAGCAGTTACTCTGATGTTGACTTCTCCTACGAGCAGTACTTC. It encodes CASSYSDVDFSYEQYF.

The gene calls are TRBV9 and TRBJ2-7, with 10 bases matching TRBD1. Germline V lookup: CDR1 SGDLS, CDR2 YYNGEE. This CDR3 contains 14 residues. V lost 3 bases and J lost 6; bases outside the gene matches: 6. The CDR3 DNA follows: TGTGCCAGCAGCGGACAGGGGGCTAATAGCGAGCAGTACTTC. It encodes CASSGQGANSEQYF.

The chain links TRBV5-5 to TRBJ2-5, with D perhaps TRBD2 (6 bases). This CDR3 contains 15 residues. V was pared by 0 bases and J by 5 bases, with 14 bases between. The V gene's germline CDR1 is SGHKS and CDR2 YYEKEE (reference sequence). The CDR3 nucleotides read TGTGCCAGCAGCTTGGCTGGAGGGAGGTTTGAGACCCAGTACTTC. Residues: CASSLAGGRFETQYF.

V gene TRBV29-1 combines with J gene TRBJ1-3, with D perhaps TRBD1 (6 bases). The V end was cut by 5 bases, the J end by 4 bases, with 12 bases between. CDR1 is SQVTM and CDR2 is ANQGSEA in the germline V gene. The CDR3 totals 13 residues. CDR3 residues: CSVLTGLGNTIYF. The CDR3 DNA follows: TGCAGCGTTCTGACAGGTCTAGGAAACACCATATATTTT.